A single TCR beta chain is shown here with its context. This clone was counted a few times. The antigen this receptor binds is unknown. Base qualities are not at hand, and no much larger clone is one base apart. This entry belongs to a study of beta chain features in type 1 diabetes listed by TCRdb under 2018. A note on the overall study: Patients and healthy donors did not differ in mean age, gender distribution, total cell number or subset yield. A total of around 100 million sorted cells were examined across all samples, and RNA yield correlated strongly with the number of cells per subset. The study compared the TCRB repertoires of sorted circulating CD4+ T cell subsets in recently diagnosed type 1 diabetes patients with those in matched healthy donors. Regulatory and stem cell-like memory subsets were obtained from only 8 patients and about eight healthy donors, while naive and central memory subsets were obtained from all 30 or so donors. What the work shows at the level of the full study, not this receptor alone: Because cDNA was sequenced instead of genomic DNA, activated cells with high expression could be over-represented, although the groups did not differ in activation or CD3 levels. Fewer insertions and more nucleotide deletions at VDJ recombination sites were observed in patients with type 1 diabetes, implying thymic rearrangement abnormalities. A moderate but significant shortening of TCRB CDR3 length was observed in type 1 diabetes patients in all four CD4+ subsets. PCR might favor shorter templates, but patient and control samples were amplified and corrected together, so any skew would affect both groups equally. Naive, central memory and regulatory TCRB repertoires appeared to be more alike among patients than among healthy donors. Because the HLA sub-analyses included only small numbers of individuals, any influence of HLA type on TCRB rearrangement was left unresolved.

The entire amount of isolated RNA was reverse transcribed using the High Capacity cDNA Reverse Transcription Kit, so the sequenced TCRB transcripts were expressed ones. Naive, central memory and regulatory T cell samples underwent deep immunoSEQ sequencing, averaging about 3.57 million total reads per sample. Sorted cells were lysed in RLT buffer, and RNA was extracted using DNase-treated RNeasy Micro or Mini kits according to cell number. To prevent cross-contamination, each cell subset was processed individually, whereas patient and healthy donor samples were processed jointly. The immunoSEQ multiplex PCR was used to amplify TCRB sequences from cDNA, yielding 87-bp fragments that span the CDR3 region. Sequencing of the amplicons was performed on the Illumina HiSeq platform. As for how the authors treated the data: PCR bias was computationally corrected using synthetic template baselines, reads within Hamming distance 2 were collapsed, and singletons that could not be merged were discarded. Reads were aligned against IMGT to assign V, D and J genes, CDR3 length and insertions or deletions at six rearrangement sites. Within each subset, clonotype counts were normalized to the number of sorted cells before true diversity and Gini coefficients were calculated with the tcR R package. The overlap coefficient, calculated on TCRB nucleotide sequences, was used to measure repertoire sharing. As a proxy for the pre-selection repertoire, out-of-frame TCRB sequences from naive cells were analyzed. This is the immuneACCESS table as TCRdb keeps it, with only in-frame sequences that have V and J called. A part of the clones is gone; compared with another copy, unresolved V genes explain less than half, and the rest is unexplained. For V, J and clone size, that table is used; D and trimming come from the DNA. This sample comprises 900,000 or so clones, 15% to 20% of them detected only once. 0.023% of the sample lies in the top ten.

V lost 10 bases and J lost 2 bases, and the count of bases not matched to a germline gene is 11. From a lookup of the germline V gene (reference sequence), CDR1 and CDR2 are MNHEY and SMNVEV. The CDR3 starts with the cysteine, ends with the phenylalanine, and has 15 residues. The CDR3 DNA has 45 bases and is translated from base 1. Each donor gave one peripheral blood draw, approximately 110 mL on average, collected into heparinised tubes. Naive, central memory, regulatory and stem cell-like memory CD4+ T cells were sorted on a BD FACSAria II using a panel including CD45RO, CCR7, CD25, CD127, CD95 and CD27. Purity was above 95% for every sorted population. PBMCs were isolated right away by Lymphoprep density gradient centrifugation and were stained directly, without culture. To minimize batch effects, samples were stained and sorted in pairs, one healthy donor with one patient per experiment.

This chain joins TRBV27 to TRBJ2-1; 7 central nucleotides agree with TRBD2. The clonotype was recovered from a woman aged 18-29 years in good health. Sequenced input: naive CD4+ T cells from blood. What this sample's cell subset or site label stands for: true naive CD4+ T cells. The DNA sequence is given as TGTGCCACCTCCCGCGCTAGCGGTACCTACAATGAGCAGTTCTTC. Its translation is CATSRASGTYNEQFF.